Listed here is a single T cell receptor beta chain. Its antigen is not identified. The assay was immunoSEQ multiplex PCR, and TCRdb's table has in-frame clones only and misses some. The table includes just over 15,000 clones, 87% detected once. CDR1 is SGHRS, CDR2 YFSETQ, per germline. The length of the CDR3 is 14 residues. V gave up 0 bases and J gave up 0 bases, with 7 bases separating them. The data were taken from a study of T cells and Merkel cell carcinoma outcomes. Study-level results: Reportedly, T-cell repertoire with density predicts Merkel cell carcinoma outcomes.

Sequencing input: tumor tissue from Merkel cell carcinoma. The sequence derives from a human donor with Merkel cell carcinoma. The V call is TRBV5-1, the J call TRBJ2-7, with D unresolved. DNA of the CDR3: TGCGCCAGCAGCTTGGACGGTTCCTCCTACGAGCAGTACTTC. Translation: CASSLDGSSYEQYF.